A single T cell receptor beta chain is shown here with its context. These data originate in a study of blood T cell repertoires in COVID-19. At the level of the study: From T cells, B-cell-depleted T cells, or PBMCs came the material, which was cDNA or gDNA.

Per the original data handling: Amplification from reference gene primers served as the basis for estimated nucleated cell counts. Clones were sequenced by immunoSEQ multiplex PCR, and TCRdb holds only the in-frame ones, with some missing. V and J calls and clone size are as listed in that table; D and trimming were resolved from the DNA. The data show under 400,000 clones, with 86% seen just once and approximately 4% held by the top ten. Membership in each cohort depended on participant-reported clinical history. Deletions cut 6 bases from V and 0 bases from J, with 8 bases between. The V gene's germline CDR1 is LNHDA and CDR2 SQIVND (reference sequence). The CDR3 totals 13 residues.

The source of this sequence is a middle-aged woman with acute COVID-19. This chain joins TRBV19 and TRBJ1-1, with D unresolved. Specimen: PBMCs or T cells enriched from blood (not recorded which). CDR3 protein: CASSITVNTEAFF. Here the CDR3 DNA reads TGTGCCAGTAGCATCACAGTGAACACTGAAGCTTTCTTT.